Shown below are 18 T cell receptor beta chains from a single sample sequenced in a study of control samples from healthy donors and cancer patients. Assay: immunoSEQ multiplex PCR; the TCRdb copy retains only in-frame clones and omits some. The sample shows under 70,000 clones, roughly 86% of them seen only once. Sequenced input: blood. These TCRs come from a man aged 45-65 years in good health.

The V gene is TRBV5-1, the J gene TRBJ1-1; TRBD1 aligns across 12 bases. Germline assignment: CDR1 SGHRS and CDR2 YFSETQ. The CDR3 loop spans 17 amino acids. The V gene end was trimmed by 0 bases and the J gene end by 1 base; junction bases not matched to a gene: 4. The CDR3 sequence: CASSLGGTGGANTEAFF. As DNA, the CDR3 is TGCGCCAGCAGCTTGGGCGGGACAGGGGGCGCGAACACTGAAGCTTTCTTT.

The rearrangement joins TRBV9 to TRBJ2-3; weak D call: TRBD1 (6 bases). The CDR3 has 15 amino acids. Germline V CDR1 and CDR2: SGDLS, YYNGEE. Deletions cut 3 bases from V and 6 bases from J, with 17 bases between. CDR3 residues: CASSGQVSVKDTQYF. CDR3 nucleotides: TGTGCCAGCAGCGGACAGGTCTCAGTTAAGGATACGCAGTATTTT. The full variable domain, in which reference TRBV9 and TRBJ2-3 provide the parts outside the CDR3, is DSGVTQTPKHLITATGQRVTLRCSPRSGDLSVYWYQQSLDQGLQFLIQYYNGEERAKGNILERFSAQQFPDLHSELNLSSLELGDSALYFCASSGQVSVKDTQYFGPGTRLTVL.

CDR3 in amino acids: CASSWDRDHMNTEAFF. CDR3 DNA sequence: TGTGCCAGCAGTTGGGACAGGGACCATATGAACACTGAAGCTTTCTTT. V and J are TRBV28 and TRBJ1-1, with 9 nucleotides matching TRBD1. V was clipped by 4 bases and J by 0 bases; unmatched bases: 6. This CDR3 region has 16 residues. CDR1 MDHEN and CDR2 SYDVKM come from the germline V gene.

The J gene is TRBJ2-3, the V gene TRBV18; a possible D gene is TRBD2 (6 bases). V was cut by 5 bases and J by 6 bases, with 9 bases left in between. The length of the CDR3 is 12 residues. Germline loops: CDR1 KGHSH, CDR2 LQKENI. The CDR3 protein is CASSEGLDTQYF. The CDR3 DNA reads TGTGCCAGCTCAGAGGGACTGGATACGCAGTATTTT.

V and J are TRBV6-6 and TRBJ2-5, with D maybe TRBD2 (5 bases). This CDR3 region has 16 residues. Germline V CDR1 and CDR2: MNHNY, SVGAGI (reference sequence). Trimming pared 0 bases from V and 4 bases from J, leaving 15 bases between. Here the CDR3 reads CASSYSILASGETQYF. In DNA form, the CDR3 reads TGTGCCAGCAGTTACTCGATATTAGCGTCGGGAGAGACCCAGTACTTC.

CDR3 sequence (DNA): TGTGCCAGCTCACCAGGGACAGGTATGACCTACGAGCAGTACTTC. Its translation is CASSPGTGMTYEQYF. The chain joins TRBV18 to TRBJ2-7, with TRBD1 matching over 8 bases. Germline trimming cut 2 bases from V and 2 bases from J; bases unmatched to any gene: 5. The CDR3 runs 15 residues. Germline CDR1 and CDR2: KGHSH and LQKENI. The whole variable domain, filled in from reference TRBV18 and TRBJ2-7, reads NAGVMQNPRHLVRRRGQEARLRCSPMKGHSHVYWYRQLPEEGLKFMVYLQKENIIDESGMPKERFSAEFPKEGPSILRIQQVVRGDSAAYFCASSPGTGMTYEQYFGPGTRLTVT.

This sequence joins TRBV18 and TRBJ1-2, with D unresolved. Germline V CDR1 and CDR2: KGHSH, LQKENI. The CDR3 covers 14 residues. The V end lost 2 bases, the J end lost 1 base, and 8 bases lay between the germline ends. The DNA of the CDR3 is TGTGCCAGCTCACCAAAGACGGATAACTATGGCTACACCTTC. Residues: CASSPKTDNYGYTF.

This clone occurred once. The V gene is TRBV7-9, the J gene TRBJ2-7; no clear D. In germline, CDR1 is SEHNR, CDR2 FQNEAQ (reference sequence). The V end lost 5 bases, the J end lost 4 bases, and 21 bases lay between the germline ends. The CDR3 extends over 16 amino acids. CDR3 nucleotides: TGTGCCAGCAGCGGCGACTCGGGCTTAGCAAGGTACGAGCAGTACTTC. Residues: CASSGDSGLARYEQYF.

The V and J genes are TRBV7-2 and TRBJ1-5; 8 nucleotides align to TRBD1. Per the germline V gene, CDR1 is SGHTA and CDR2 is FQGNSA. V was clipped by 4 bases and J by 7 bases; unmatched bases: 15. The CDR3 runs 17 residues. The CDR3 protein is CASSSMTGTGVGQPQHF. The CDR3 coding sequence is TGTGCCAGCAGCTCAATGACCGGGACAGGCGTGGGCCAGCCCCAGCATTTT.

The CDR3 reads CASSPDILDQHF. The DNA of the CDR3 is TGTGCCAGCAGTCCTGACATTCTGGACCAGCATTTT. The chain employs TRBV2 and TRBJ1-5; D unresolved. CDR3 length: 12 residues. Trimming left V 5 bases short and J 12 bases short, with 14 bases between. Germline lookup yields CDR1 SNHLY and CDR2 FYNNEI.

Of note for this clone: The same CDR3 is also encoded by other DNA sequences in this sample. The DNA for the CDR3 is TGTGCCAGCAGCTTAGGCCCGGGCGAGCAGTACTTC. Encoded protein: CASSLGPGEQYF. The chain is built from TRBV7-9 and TRBJ2-7; no clear D. CDR1 is SEHNR, CDR2 FQNEAQ, per germline (reference sequence). V lost 1 base, J lost 6 bases, and 7 bases lay in between. The CDR3 spans 12 residues.

This CDR3 reads CASSFLFGWQANTGELFF. Here the CDR3 DNA reads TGTGCCAGCAGTTTCCTATTTGGGTGGCAGGCGAACACCGGGGAGCTGTTTTTT. The V call is TRBV28, the J call TRBJ2-2; D not resolved. Trimming left V 3 bases short and J 0 bases short, with 17 bases between. From germline, CDR1 is MDHEN and CDR2 SYDVKM. This CDR3 contains 18 residues.

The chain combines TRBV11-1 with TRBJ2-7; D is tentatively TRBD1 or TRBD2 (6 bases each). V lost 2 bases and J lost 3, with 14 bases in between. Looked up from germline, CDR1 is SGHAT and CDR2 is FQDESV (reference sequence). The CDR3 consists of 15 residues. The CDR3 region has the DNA TGTGCCAGCAGCTTAAGGGGGGAAGGAGGCTACGAGCAGTACTTC. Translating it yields CASSLRGEGGYEQYF.

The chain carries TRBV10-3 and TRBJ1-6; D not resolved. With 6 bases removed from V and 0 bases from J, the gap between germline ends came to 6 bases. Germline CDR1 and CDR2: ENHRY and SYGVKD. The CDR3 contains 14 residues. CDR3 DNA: TGTGCCATCAGGGAGAGCTCCTATAATTCACCCCTCCACTTT. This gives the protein CAIRESSYNSPLHF.

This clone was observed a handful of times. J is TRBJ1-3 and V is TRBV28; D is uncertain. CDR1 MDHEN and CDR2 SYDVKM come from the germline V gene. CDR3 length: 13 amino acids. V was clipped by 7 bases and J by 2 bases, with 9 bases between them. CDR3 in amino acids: CASTEVTGNTIYF. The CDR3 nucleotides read TGTGCCAGCACGGAAGTAACTGGAAACACCATATATTTT.

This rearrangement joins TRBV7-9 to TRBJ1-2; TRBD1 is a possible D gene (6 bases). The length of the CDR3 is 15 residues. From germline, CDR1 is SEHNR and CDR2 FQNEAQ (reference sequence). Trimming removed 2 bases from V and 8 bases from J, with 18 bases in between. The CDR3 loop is CASSLMGGLARGYTF. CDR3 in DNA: TGTGCCAGCAGCTTAATGGGGGGGCTCGCGCGAGGCTACACCTTC. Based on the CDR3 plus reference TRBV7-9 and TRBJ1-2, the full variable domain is DTGVSQNPRHKITKRGQNVTFRCDPISEHNRLYWYRQTLGQGPEFLTYFQNEAQLEKSRLLSDRFSAERPKGSFSTLEIQRTEQGDSAMYLCASSLMGGLARGYTFGSGTRLTVV.

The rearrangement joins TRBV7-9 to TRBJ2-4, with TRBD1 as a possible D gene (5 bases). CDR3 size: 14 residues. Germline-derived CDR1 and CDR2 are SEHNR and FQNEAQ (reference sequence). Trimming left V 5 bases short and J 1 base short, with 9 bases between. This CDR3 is CASSPDTAKNIQYF. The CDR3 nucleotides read TGTGCCAGCAGCCCGGACACGGCCAAAAACATTCAGTACTTC. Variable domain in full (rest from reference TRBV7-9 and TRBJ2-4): DTGVSQNPRHKITKRGQNVTFRCDPISEHNRLYWYRQTLGQGPEFLTYFQNEAQLEKSRLLSDRFSAERPKGSFSTLEIQRTEQGDSAMYLCASSPDTAKNIQYFGAGTRLSVL.

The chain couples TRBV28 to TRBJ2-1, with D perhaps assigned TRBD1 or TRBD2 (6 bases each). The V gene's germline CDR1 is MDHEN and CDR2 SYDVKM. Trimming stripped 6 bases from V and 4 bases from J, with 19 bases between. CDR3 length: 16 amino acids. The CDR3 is CASSMWGASAYNEQFF. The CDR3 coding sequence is TGTGCCAGCAGCATGTGGGGGGCTAGCGCTTACAATGAGCAGTTCTTC.